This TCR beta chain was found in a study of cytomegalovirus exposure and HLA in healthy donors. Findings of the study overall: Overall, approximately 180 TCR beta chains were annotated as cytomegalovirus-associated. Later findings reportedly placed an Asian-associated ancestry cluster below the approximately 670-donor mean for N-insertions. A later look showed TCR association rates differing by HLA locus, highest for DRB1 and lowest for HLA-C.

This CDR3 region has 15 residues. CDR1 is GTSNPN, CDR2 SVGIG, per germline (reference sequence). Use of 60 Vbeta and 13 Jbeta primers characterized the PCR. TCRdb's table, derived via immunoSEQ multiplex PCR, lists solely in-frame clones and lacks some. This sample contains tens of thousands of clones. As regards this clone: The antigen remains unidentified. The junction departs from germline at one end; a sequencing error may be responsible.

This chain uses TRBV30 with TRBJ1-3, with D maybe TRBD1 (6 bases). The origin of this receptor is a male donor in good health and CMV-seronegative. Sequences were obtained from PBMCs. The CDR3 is CAGSEGQSSGNTIYF. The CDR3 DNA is TGTGCCGGGAGTGAAGGACAGAGCTCTGGAAACACCATATATTTT.